This T cell receptor beta chain stems from a study of blood T cell repertoires in COVID-19. Study information: Sample material is recorded as cDNA or gDNA derived from T cells, B-cell-depleted T cells, or PBMCs.

V was shortened by 2 bases and J by 0 bases, with 9 bases between the two germline ends. The CDR3 length is 15 residues. The germline V gene has CDR1 SGHTA and CDR2 FQGTGA. The assay was immunoSEQ multiplex PCR, and TCRdb's table has in-frame clones only and misses some. The sample lists 35,000 to 50,000 clones; roughly 84% were seen once. Sequencing was carried out using peripheral blood. V usage is TRBV7-3 and J usage is TRBJ2-3; a weak D match, TRBD2 (6 bases). The source of this sequence is a woman in her seventies with acute or convalescent COVID-19. Here the CDR3 DNA reads TGTGCCAGCAGCTTAGACGGGACTAGCACAGATACGCAGTATTTT. It is translated as CASSLDGTSTDTQYF.